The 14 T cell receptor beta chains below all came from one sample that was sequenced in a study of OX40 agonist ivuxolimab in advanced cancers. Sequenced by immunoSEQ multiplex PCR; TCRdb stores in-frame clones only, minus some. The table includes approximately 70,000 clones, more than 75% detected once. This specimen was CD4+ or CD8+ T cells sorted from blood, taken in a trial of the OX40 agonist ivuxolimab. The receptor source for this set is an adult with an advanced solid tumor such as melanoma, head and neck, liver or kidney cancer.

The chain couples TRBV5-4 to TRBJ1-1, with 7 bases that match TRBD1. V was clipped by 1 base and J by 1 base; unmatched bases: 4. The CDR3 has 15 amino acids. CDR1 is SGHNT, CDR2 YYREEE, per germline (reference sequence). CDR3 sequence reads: CASSLKAGGNTEAFF. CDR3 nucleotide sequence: TGTGCCAGCAGCTTGAAGGCAGGGGGGAACACTGAAGCTTTCTTT.

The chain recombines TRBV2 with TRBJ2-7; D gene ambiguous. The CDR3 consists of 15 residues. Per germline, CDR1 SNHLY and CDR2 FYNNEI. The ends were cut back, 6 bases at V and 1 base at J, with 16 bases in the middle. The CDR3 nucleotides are TGTGCCAGCAGGGCGATTGGGCCTATGTCCTACGAGCAGTACTTC. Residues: CASRAIGPMSYEQYF. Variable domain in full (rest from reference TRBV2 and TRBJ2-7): EPEVTQTPSHQVTQMGQEVILRCVPISNHLYFYWYRQILGQKVEFLVSFYNNEISEKSEIFDDQFSVERPDGSNFTLKIRSTKLEDSAMYFCASRAIGPMSYEQYFGPGTRLTVT.

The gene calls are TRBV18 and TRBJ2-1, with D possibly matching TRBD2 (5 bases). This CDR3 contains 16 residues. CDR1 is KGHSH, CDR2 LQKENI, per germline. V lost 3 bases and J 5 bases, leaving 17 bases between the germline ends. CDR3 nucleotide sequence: TGTGCCAGCTCACCGTCTCGCGGGTGGACGAACAATGAGCAGTTCTTC. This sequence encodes CASSPSRGWTNNEQFF. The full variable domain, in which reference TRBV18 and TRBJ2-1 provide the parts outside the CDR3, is NAGVMQNPRHLVRRRGQEARLRCSPMKGHSHVYWYRQLPEEGLKFMVYLQKENIIDESGMPKERFSAEFPKEGPSILRIQQVVRGDSAAYFCASSPSRGWTNNEQFFGPGTRLTVL.

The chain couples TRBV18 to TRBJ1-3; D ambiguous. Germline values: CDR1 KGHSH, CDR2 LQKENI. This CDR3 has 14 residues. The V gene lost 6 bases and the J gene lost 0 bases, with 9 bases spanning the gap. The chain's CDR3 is CASSYERSGNTIYF. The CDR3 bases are TGTGCCAGCTCCTACGAGCGCTCTGGAAACACCATATATTTT. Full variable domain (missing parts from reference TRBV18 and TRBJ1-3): NAGVMQNPRHLVRRRGQEARLRCSPMKGHSHVYWYRQLPEEGLKFMVYLQKENIIDESGMPKERFSAEFPKEGPSILRIQQVVRGDSAAYFCASSYERSGNTIYFGEGSWLTVV.

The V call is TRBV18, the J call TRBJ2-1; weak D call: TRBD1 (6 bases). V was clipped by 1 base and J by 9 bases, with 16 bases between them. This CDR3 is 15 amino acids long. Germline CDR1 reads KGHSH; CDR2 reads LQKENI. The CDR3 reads CASSPRAGGFGEQFF. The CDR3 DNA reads TGTGCCAGCTCACCACGCGCTGGGGGCTTCGGTGAGCAGTTCTTC.

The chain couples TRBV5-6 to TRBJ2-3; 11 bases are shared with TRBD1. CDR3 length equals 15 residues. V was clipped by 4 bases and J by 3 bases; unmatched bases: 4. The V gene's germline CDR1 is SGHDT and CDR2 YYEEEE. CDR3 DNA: TGTGCCAGCAGCCCCGGGACAGGGGGAACAGATACGCAGTATTTT. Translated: CASSPGTGGTDTQYF.

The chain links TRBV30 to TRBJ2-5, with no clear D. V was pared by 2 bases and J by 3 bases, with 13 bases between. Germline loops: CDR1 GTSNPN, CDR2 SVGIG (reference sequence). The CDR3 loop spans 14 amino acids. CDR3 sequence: CAWSRSPVKETQYF. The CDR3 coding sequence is TGTGCCTGGAGTCGCTCACCCGTGAAAGAGACCCAGTACTTC.

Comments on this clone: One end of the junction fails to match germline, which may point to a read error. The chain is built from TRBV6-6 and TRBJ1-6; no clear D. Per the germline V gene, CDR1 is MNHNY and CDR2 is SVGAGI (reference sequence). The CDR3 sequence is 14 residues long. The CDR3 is CAISRGVGNSPLHF. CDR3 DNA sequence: TGTGCCATCAGTCGTGGGGTGGGAAATTCACCCCTCCACTTT.

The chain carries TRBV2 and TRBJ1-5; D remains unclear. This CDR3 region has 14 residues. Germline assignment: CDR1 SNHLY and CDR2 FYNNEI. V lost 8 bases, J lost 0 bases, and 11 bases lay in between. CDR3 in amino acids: CASQDYNSNQPQHF. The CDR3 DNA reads TGTGCCAGCCAAGATTACAATAGCAATCAGCCCCAGCATTTT.

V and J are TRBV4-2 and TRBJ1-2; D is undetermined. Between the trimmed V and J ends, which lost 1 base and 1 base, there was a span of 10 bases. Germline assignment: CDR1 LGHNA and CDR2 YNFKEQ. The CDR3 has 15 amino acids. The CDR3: CASSQAVWGNYGYTF. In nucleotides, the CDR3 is TGTGCCAGCAGCCAAGCGGTTTGGGGTAACTATGGCTACACCTTC.

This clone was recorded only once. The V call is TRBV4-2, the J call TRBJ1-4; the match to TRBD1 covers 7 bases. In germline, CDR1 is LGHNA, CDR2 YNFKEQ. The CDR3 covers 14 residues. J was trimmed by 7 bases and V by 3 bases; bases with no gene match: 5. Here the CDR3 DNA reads TGTGCCAGCAGCCAGCCAGGGGGAGGTGAAAAACTGTTTTTT. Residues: CASSQPGGGEKLFF.

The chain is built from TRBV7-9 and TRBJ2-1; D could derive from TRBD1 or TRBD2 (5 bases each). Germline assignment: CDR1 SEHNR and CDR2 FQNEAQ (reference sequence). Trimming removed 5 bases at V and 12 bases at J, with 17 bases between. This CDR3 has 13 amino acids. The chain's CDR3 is CASSLPGPRVQFF. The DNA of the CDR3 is TGTGCCAGCAGCCTCCCGGGACCCCGGGTGCAGTTCTTC.

Written as DNA, the CDR3 is TGTGCCAGCAGCGAAGGGGTGGAGCACACTGAAGCTTTCTTT. Its protein product is CASSEGVEHTEAFF. The genes are TRBV9 and TRBJ1-1; a possible D gene is TRBD1 (5 bases). Germline CDR1 is SGDLS and CDR2 is YYNGEE. V lost 3 bases to trimming and J lost 3 bases, with 12 bases between them. The CDR3 consists of 14 residues.

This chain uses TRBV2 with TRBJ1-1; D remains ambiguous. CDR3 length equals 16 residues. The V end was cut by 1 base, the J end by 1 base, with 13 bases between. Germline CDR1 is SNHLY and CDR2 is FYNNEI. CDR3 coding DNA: TGTGCCAGCAGTGAAGTATCGATAGACCGGAACACTGAAGCTTTCTTT. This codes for CASSEVSIDRNTEAFF.